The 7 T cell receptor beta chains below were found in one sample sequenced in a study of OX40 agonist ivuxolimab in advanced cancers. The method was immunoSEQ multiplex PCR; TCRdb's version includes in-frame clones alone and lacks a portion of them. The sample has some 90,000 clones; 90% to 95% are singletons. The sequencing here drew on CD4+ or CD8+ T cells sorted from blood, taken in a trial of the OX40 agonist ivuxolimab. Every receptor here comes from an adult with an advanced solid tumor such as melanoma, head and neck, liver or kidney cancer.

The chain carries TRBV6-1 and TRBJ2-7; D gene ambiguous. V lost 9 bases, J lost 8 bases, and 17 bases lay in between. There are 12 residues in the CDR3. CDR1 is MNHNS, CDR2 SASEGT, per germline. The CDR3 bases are TGTGCCAGTCGACCTCTACCCCCACAGCAGTACTTC. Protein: CASRPLPPQQYF.

The CDR3 sequence is CASSLTGRSTDTQYF. The CDR3 DNA reads TGCGCCAGCAGCTTAACAGGGCGTAGCACAGATACGCAGTATTTT. V and J are TRBV5-1 and TRBJ2-3, with a tentative D call TRBD1 (6 bases). From germline, CDR1 is SGHRS and CDR2 YFSETQ. Trimming shortened V by 2 bases and J by 0 bases, and 10 bases separated the two germline ends. The length of the CDR3 is 15 residues. The full variable domain, with the rest looked up from reference TRBV5-1 and TRBJ2-3, is KAGVTQTPRYLIKTRGQQVTLSCSPISGHRSVSWYQQTPGQGLQFLFEYFSETQRNKGNFPGRFSGRQFSNSRSEMNVSTLELGDSALYLCASSLTGRSTDTQYFGPGTRLTVL.

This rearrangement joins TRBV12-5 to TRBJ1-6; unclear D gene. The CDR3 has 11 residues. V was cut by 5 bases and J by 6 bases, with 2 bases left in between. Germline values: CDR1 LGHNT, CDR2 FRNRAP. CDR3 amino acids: CASGPNSPLHF. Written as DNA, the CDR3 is TGTGCTAGTGGTCCTAATTCACCCCTCCACTTT. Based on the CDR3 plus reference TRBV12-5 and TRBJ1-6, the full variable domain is DARVTQTPRHKVTEMGQEVTMRCQPILGHNTVFWYRQTMMQGLELLAYFRNRAPLDDSGMPKDRFSAEMPDATLATLKIQPSEPRDSAVYFCASGPNSPLHFGNGTRLTVT.

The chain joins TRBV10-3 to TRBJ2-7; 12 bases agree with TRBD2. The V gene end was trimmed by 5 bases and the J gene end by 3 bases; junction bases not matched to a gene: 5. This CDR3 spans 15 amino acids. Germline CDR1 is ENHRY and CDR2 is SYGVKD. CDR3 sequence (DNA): TGTGCCATCAGTCAGACTAGCGGGAGATTCTACGAGCAGTACTTC. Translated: CAISQTSGRFYEQYF.

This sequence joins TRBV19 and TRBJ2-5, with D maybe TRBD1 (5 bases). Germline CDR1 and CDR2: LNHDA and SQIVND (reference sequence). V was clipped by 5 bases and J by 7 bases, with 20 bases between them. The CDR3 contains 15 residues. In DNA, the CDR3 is TGTGCCAGTAGTTCCTTCGGCGTGAGGACACCGACCCAGTACTTC. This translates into CASSSFGVRTPTQYF.

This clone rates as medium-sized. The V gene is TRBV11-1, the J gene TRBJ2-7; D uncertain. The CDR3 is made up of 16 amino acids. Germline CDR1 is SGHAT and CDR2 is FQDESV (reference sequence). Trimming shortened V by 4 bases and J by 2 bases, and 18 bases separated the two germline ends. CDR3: CASSSPGGRGTYEQYF. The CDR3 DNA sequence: TGTGCCAGCAGCTCACCGGGTGGGCGCGGAACCTACGAGCAGTACTTC.

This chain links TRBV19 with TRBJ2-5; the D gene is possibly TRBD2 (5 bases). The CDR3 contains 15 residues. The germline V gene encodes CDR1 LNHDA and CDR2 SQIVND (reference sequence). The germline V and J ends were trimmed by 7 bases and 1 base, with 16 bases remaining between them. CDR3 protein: CASTLGRHSQETQYF. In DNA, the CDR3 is TGTGCCAGTACTTTAGGGAGACACAGCCAAGAGACCCAGTACTTC.